This T cell receptor (beta chain) was retrieved from a study of blood T cell repertoires in COVID-19. Study in general: COVID-19 samples from acute and convalescent phases originated in the United States, Italy and Spain. The analysed material was cDNA or gDNA that came from T cells, B-cell-depleted T cells, or PBMCs.

In the study's own analysis: How many nucleated cells were present was estimated from reference gene primer amplification. Libraries were prepared by immunoSEQ multiplex PCR; TCRdb keeps only in-frame clonotypes and omits some of them. The DNA gave D and trimming, while V, J and clone size come from that table. Among 150,000 to 200,000 clones, 81% were seen once, and the ten largest hold 11%. The table lists this clone with a few counts. In the same sample, other DNA sequences code for this CDR3. This TCR was recovered from a man between 60 and 75 years old with active or convalescent COVID-19. What was sequenced was peripheral blood.

This CDR3 is CASRTTGGREKLFF. In DNA, the CDR3 is TGTGCCAGCAGGACTACAGGGGGCCGGGAAAAACTGTTTTTT. The chain carries TRBV6-5 and TRBJ1-4, with 9 bases lining up with TRBD1. Germline CDR1 MNHEY, CDR2 SVGAGI. With V trimmed by 6 bases and J by 8 bases, 7 bases remained unmatched. This CDR3 is 14 amino acids long.